This is a list of T cell receptor beta chains from one sample in a study of identical twins. Via MiXCR, TCRdb re-called the 5' RACE reads, giving one row per CDR3 protein. The table has approximately 250,000 distinct CDR3 sequences, approximately 7.1% seen once; the top ten hold more than 14%. These same records also appear under a second study, on T cells expressing NK-cell markers.

The sequencing sample was made of CD8+ T cells sorted from blood. These receptors all stem from a woman aged 18-29 years in good health. Each CDR3 is given with its conserved first and last residue. D genes are given only for firm matches. The size field is filled for only some rows; it gives once, few, many or a size class.

j_call: TRBJ2-7
d_call: TRBD2
v_call: TRBV7-6
clone_size: medium-sized
cdr3_nt: TGTGCCAGCAGCTTAGGGGCTAGCGGGGATAGCTCCTACGAGCAGTACTTC
cdr3_aa: CASSLGASGDSSYEQYF

j_call: TRBJ1-2
d_call: TRBD1
v_call: TRBV6-2/TRBV6-3
clone_size: many
cdr3_nt: TGTGCCAGCAGTTCCCGCTCGGGACAGAGCTATGGCTACACCTTC
cdr3_aa: CASSSRSGQSYGYTF

j_call: TRBJ2-7
d_call: NA
v_call: TRBV6-2/TRBV6-3
clone_size: NA
cdr3_nt: TGTGCCAGCTGGCAGGGCTCCGACGAGCAGTACTTC
cdr3_aa: CASWQGSDEQYF

j_call: TRBJ1-1
d_call: NA
v_call: TRBV11-2
clone_size: NA
cdr3_nt: TGTGCCAGCAGCCCCACGAGCGGAGGCGGTAACACTGAAGCTTTCTTT
cdr3_aa: CASSPTSGGGNTEAFF

j_call: TRBJ2-7
d_call: NA
v_call: TRBV7-9
clone_size: many
cdr3_nt: TGTGCCAGCAGCTCCCCCAGCCACGAGCAGTACTTC
cdr3_aa: CASSSPSHEQYF

j_call: TRBJ1-2
d_call: TRBD1
v_call: TRBV20-1
clone_size: once
cdr3_nt: TGCAGTGCTAGTGGGGACAGGGGGTCGCTTGGCTACACCTTC
cdr3_aa: CSASGDRGSLGYTF

j_call: TRBJ2-5
d_call: NA
v_call: TRBV6-1
clone_size: few
cdr3_nt: TGTGCCAGCAGGGGGTGGACAAGCCAAGAGACCCAGTACTTC
cdr3_aa: CASRGWTSQETQYF

j_call: TRBJ2-7
d_call: TRBD2
v_call: TRBV20-1
clone_size: few
cdr3_nt: TGCAGTGCTAGAGATTTTCGTAGCGGGGTCACCTACGAGCAGTACTTC
cdr3_aa: CSARDFRSGVTYEQYF

j_call: TRBJ2-1
d_call: NA
v_call: TRBV7-9
clone_size: many
cdr3_nt: TGTGCCAGCAGCGAGCCCCTAGCTGACAATGAGCAGTTCTTC
cdr3_aa: CASSEPLADNEQFF

j_call: TRBJ1-1
d_call: TRBD1
v_call: TRBV5-1
clone_size: many
cdr3_nt: TGCGCCAGCAACCCCCGGGCCGGGACAGGGAACACTGAAGCTTTCTTT
cdr3_aa: CASNPRAGTGNTEAFF

j_call: TRBJ1-1
d_call: NA
v_call: TRBV20-1
clone_size: few
cdr3_nt: TGCAGTGCACTTGGGGAGTTTGGCACTGAAGCTTTCTTT
cdr3_aa: CSALGEFGTEAFF

j_call: TRBJ2-3
d_call: TRBD2
v_call: TRBV7-9
clone_size: many
cdr3_nt: TGTGCCAGCAGCCCCGGGACTAGCGCCGGCACAGATACGCAGTATTTT
cdr3_aa: CASSPGTSAGTDTQYF

j_call: TRBJ2-3
d_call: NA
v_call: TRBV12-3/TRBV12-4
clone_size: many
cdr3_nt: TGTGCCAGCAGTTTTGGTAATACGCAGTATTTT
cdr3_aa: CASSFGNTQYF

j_call: TRBJ1-2
d_call: NA
v_call: TRBV12-3/TRBV12-4
clone_size: many
cdr3_nt: TGTGCCAGCATTAGGGGGGTGGATGGCTACACCTTC
cdr3_aa: CASIRGVDGYTF

j_call: TRBJ1-4
d_call: NA
v_call: TRBV27
clone_size: NA
cdr3_nt: TGTGCCAGCATGAGTATCCCCCAGGGCGCGGGCGAAAAACTGTTTTTT
cdr3_aa: CASMSIPQGAGEKLFF

j_call: TRBJ1-2
d_call: TRBD1
v_call: TRBV7-6
clone_size: NA
cdr3_nt: TGTGCCAGCAGCCCGTATCAGGGGGAGTATGGCTACACCTTC
cdr3_aa: CASSPYQGEYGYTF

j_call: TRBJ2-1
d_call: TRBD2
v_call: TRBV7-6
clone_size: few
cdr3_nt: TGTGCCAGCAGCCCGGGGGGGACTAGCGGGAGTAGGTCCTACAATGAGCAGTTCTTC
cdr3_aa: CASSPGGTSGSRSYNEQFF

j_call: TRBJ2-2
d_call: NA
v_call: TRBV12-3/TRBV12-4
clone_size: NA
cdr3_nt: TGTGCCAGCAGTCCACACGCGAACACCGGGGAGCTGTTTTTT
cdr3_aa: CASSPHANTGELFF

j_call: TRBJ2-3
d_call: NA
v_call: TRBV18
clone_size: few
cdr3_nt: TGTGCCAGCTCACCTTCGACCACAGATACGCAGTATTTT
cdr3_aa: CASSPSTTDTQYF

j_call: TRBJ1-1
d_call: NA
v_call: TRBV11-2
clone_size: many
cdr3_nt: TGTGCCAGCAGCTTAACTCGCTGGACTGAAGCTTTCTTT
cdr3_aa: CASSLTRWTEAFF

j_call: TRBJ2-1
d_call: TRBD1
v_call: TRBV12-3/TRBV12-4
clone_size: few
cdr3_nt: TGTGCCAGCATCGGGCCGGGACAGGGGCCAAATGAGCAGTTCTTC
cdr3_aa: CASIGPGQGPNEQFF

j_call: TRBJ1-5
d_call: NA
v_call: TRBV4-1
clone_size: many
cdr3_nt: TGCGCCAGCAGCCAAGACCCAGGATATAGCAATCAGCCCCAGCATTTT
cdr3_aa: CASSQDPGYSNQPQHF

j_call: TRBJ2-1
d_call: TRBD2
v_call: TRBV7-9
clone_size: many
cdr3_nt: TGTGCCAGCAGCCTCTACCGGACTAGCGGGGGGGATGAGCAGTTCTTC
cdr3_aa: CASSLYRTSGGDEQFF